The rows below give T cell receptor beta chains drawn from one sample of a study of cytomegalovirus exposure and HLA in healthy donors. Repertoires were generated with immunoSEQ multiplex PCR, while TCRdb's copy carries only in-frame clones and drops some. The data contain about 120,000 clones, roughly 69% of them singletons. Sequencing input: PBMCs. These receptors were obtained from a woman aged 40 to 50 in good health and CMV-seropositive. CDR3s include the opening cysteine and the closing phenylalanine or tryptophan.

>TRBJ2-3|TRBV7-2
CASSPSGGEDTQYF
>TRBJ1-2|TRBV18
CASSPELENYGYTF
>TRBJ1-3|TRBV4-3
CASSQETDSGNTIYF
>TRBJ2-1|TRBV7-2
CASSLDRVNEQFF
>TRBJ2-7|TRBV5-1
CASSLASGNAYEQYF
>TRBJ1-5|TRBV2
CASSELQGYQPQHF
>TRBJ1-5|TRBV28
CASTNRGQAGQPQHF
>TRBJ1-5|TRBV2
CASSVEGFAQPQHF
>TRBJ2-7|TRBV5-1
CASSPRDRAYEQYF
>TRBJ1-6|TRBV6-5
CASSGTGTANSPLHF
>TRBJ2-5|TRBV7-2
CASSLRQGLSARYF
>TRBJ1-5|TRBV7-6
CASSPTTGGAGVYSNQPQHF